This T cell receptor beta chain was obtained from a study of blood T cell repertoires in COVID-19. Study in general: Nucleic acid was either cDNA or gDNA, and it came from T cells, B-cell-depleted T cells, or PBMCs.

Clones were read by immunoSEQ multiplex PCR, and TCRdb kept only the in-frame ones, dropping some. Among some 260,000 clones listed, 80% to 90% were seen once. CDR1 and CDR2 (germline): SEHNR, FQNEAQ (reference sequence). J was trimmed by 3 bases and V by 4 bases; bases with no gene match: 5. The CDR3 has 14 residues. The origin of this receptor is an older woman with COVID-19, enrolled during active disease. The V gene is TRBV7-9, the J gene TRBJ1-1, with 7 nucleotides matching TRBD1. Source material: peripheral blood. CDR3 amino acids: CASSSDRVDTEAFF. The CDR3 DNA follows: TGTGCCAGCAGCTCAGACAGGGTGGACACTGAAGCTTTCTTT.